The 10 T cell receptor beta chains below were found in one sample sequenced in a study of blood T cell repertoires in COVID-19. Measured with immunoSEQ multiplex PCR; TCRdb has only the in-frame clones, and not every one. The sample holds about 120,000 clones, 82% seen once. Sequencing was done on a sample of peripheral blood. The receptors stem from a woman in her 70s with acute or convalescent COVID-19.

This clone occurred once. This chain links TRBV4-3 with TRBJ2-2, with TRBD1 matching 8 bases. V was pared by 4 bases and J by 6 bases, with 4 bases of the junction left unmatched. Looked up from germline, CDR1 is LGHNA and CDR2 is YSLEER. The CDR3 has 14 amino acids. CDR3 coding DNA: TGCGCCAGCAGCCGAGTACAGGGGGCCGGGGAGCTGTTTTTT. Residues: CASSRVQGAGELFF.

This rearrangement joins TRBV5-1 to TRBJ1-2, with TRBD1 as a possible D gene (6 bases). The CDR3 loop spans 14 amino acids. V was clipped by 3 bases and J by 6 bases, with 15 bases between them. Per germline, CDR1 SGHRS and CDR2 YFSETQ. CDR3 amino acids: CASSYRTVGDGYTF. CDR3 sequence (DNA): TGCGCCAGCAGCTATAGGACAGTCGGGGATGGCTACACCTTC.

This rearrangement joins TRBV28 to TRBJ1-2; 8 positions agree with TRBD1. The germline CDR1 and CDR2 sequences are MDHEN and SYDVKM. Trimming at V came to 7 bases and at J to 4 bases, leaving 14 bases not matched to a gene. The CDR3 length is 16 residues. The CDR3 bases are TGTGCCAGCACTCCTTATAATCTGGACAGGGTCTATGGCTACACCTTC. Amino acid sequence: CASTPYNLDRVYGYTF.

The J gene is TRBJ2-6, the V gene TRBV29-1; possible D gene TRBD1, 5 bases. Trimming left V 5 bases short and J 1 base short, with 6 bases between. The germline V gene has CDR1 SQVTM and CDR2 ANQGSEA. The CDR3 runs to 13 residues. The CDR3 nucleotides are TGCAGCGTTACAGGATCTGGGGCCAACGTCCTGACTTTC. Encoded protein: CSVTGSGANVLTF.

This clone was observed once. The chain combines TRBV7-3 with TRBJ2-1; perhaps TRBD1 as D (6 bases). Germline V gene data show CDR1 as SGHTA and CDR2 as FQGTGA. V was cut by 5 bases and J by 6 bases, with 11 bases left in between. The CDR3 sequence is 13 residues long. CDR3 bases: TGTGCCAGCAGCCGGGGACATACCAATGAGCAGTTCTTC. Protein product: CASSRGHTNEQFF.

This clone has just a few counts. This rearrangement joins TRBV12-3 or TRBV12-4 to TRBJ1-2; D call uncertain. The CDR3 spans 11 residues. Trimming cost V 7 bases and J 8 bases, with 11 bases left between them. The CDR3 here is CASTQSWGYTF. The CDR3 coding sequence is TGTGCCAGCACCCAGTCTTGGGGCTACACCTTC.

The DNA of the CDR3 is TGTGCCACCAGTGAAAACCCCTCGCGGGTTGGAGGCAATCAGCCCCAGCATTTT. Its protein is CATSENPSRVGGNQPQHF. The gene calls are TRBV24-1 and TRBJ1-5; D is unclear. V lost 4 bases and J lost 2, with 20 bases in between. CDR1 is KGHDR, CDR2 SFDVKD, per germline. The CDR3 is 18 amino acids.

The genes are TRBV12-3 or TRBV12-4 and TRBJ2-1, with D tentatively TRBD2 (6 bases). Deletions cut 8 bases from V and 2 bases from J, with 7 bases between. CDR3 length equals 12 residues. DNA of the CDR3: TGTGCCAGCGCGGGAACCTACAATGAGCAGTTCTTC. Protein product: CASAGTYNEQFF.

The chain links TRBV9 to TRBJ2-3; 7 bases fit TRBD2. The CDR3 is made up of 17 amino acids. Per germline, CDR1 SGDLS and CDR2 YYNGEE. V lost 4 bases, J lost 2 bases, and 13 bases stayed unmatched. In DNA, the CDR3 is TGTGCCAGCAGCCAGGGCCCACGACTAGCCTACACAGATACGCAGTATTTT. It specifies CASSQGPRLAYTDTQYF.

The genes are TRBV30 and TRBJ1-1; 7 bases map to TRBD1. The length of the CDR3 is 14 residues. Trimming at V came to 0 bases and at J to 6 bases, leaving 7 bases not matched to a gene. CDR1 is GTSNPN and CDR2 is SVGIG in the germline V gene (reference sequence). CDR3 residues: CAWSVATGRAEAFF. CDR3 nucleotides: TGTGCCTGGAGTGTCGCGACAGGGCGGGCTGAAGCTTTCTTT. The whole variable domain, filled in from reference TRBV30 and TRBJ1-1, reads SQTIHQWPATLVQPVGSPLSLECTVEGTSNPNLYWYRQAAGRGLQLLFYSVGIGQISSEVPQNLSASRPQDRQFILSSKKLLLSDSGFYLCAWSVATGRAEAFFGQGTRLTVV.